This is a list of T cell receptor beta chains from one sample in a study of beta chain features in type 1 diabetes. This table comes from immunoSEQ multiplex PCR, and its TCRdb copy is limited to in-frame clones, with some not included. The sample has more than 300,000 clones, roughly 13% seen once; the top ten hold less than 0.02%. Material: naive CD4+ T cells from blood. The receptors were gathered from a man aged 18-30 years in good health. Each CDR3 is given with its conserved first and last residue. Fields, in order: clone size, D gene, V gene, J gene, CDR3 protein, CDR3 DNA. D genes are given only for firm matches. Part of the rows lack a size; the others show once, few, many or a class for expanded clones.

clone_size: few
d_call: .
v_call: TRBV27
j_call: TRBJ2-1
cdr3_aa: CASSLYSRVDNEQFF
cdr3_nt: TGTGCCAGCAGTTTATATAGTCGCGTGGACAATGAGCAGTTCTTC

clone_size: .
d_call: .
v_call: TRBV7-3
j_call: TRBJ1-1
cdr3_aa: CASNPMGGERDTEAFF
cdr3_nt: TGTGCCAGCAACCCCATGGGGGGTGAGAGGGACACTGAAGCTTTCTTT

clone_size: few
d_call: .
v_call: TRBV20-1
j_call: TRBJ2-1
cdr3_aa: CSARDRNEQFF
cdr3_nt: TGCAGTGCTAGAGACAGAAATGAGCAGTTCTTC

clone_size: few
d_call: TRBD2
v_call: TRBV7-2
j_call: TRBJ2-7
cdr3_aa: CASRIRGSPPYEQYF
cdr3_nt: TGTGCCAGCAGAATTCGCGGGAGCCCCCCCTACGAGCAGTACTTC

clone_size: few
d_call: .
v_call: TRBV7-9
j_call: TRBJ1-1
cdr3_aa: CASSLLGGTEAFF
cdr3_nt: TGTGCCAGCAGCCTCCTGGGGGGGACTGAAGCTTTCTTT

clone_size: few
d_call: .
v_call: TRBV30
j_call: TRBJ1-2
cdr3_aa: CAWNRAYGYTF
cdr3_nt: TGTGCCTGGAACAGGGCCTATGGCTACACCTTC

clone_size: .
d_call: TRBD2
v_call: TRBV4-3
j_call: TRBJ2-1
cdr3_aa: CASRQARGLADNNEQFF
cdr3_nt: TGCGCCAGCAGACAAGCGAGGGGACTAGCGGACAACAATGAGCAGTTCTTC

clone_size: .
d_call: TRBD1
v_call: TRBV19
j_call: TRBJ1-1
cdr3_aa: CASQGFDRAEAFF
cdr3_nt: TGTGCCAGTCAAGGGTTTGACAGGGCTGAAGCTTTCTTT

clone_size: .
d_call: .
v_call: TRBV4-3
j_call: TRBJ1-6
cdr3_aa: CASSQGQGYNSPLHF
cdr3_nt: TGCGCCAGCAGCCAAGGTCAGGGTTATAATTCACCCCTCCACTTT

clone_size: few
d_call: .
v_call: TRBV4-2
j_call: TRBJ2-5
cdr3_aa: CASSQVSPAGIQETQYF
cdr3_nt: TGTGCCAGCAGCCAAGTCAGTCCGGCGGGCATCCAAGAGACCCAGTACTTC

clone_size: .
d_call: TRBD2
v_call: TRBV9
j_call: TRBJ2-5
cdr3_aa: CASSVSGMGETQYF
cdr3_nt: TGTGCCAGCAGCGTTAGCGGGATGGGAGAGACCCAGTACTTC

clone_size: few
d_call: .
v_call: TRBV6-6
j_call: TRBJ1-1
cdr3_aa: CASSYDRRNTEAFF
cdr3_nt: TGTGCCAGCAGTTACGACAGAAGGAACACTGAAGCTTTCTTT